What follows are 20 T cell receptor beta chains derived from one specimen sequenced in a study of PD-L1 blockade in urothelial cancer. Sequencing was performed with immunoSEQ multiplex PCR; in TCRdb, only in-frame clones are kept and a portion is missing. The sample shows about 120,000 clones, 75% to 95% of them seen only once. Time point given: peripheral blood 6 weeks after treatment start. The starting material was PBMCs, obtained around atezolizumab (anti-PD-L1) treatment. The receptors here all came from a man between 60 and 70 years old with urothelial cancer.

V usage is TRBV10-3 and J usage is TRBJ1-4; TRBD1 is a possible D gene (5 bases). The V end lost 3 bases, the J end lost 13 bases, and 12 bases lay between the germline ends. The V gene's germline CDR1 is ENHRY and CDR2 SYGVKD. The CDR3 loop spans 12 amino acids. CDR3 coding DNA: TGTGCCATCAGTGAAAATCGGGGGTTACTGTTTTTT. Translation gives CAISENRGLLFF.

This chain uses TRBV5-1 with TRBJ2-3; TRBD1 matches 7 bases. Trimming cost V 3 bases and J 6 bases; bases outside gene matches: 7. The length of the CDR3 is 14 residues. The germline V gene has CDR1 SGHRS and CDR2 YFSETQ. CDR3 sequence reads: CASSYGTEGDTQYF. The CDR3 nucleotides are TGCGCCAGCAGCTACGGGACAGAAGGGGATACGCAGTATTTT.

V is TRBV7-3 and J is TRBJ2-2, with TRBD2 matching 13 bases. J was trimmed by 0 bases and V by 8 bases; bases with no gene match: 3. The CDR3 is 16 amino acids. Germline lookup yields CDR1 SGHTA and CDR2 FQGTGA. The CDR3 DNA sequence: TGTGCCAGCGGACTAGCGGGGGCCCCGAACACCGGGGAGCTGTTTTTT. Translation: CASGLAGAPNTGELFF.

This rearrangement joins TRBV2 to TRBJ2-2; TRBD1 is a possible D gene (5 bases). The CDR3 sequence is 14 residues long. CDR1 and CDR2 (germline): SNHLY, FYNNEI. V lost 10 bases, J lost 5 bases, and 17 bases lay in between. The CDR3 loop is CANSKGLQTGELFF. CDR3 nucleotides: TGTGCCAACTCAAAGGGGTTGCAAACCGGGGAGCTGTTTTTT. Using reference TRBV2 and TRBJ2-2 for the parts outside the CDR3, the full variable domain is EPEVTQTPSHQVTQMGQEVILRCVPISNHLYFYWYRQILGQKVEFLVSFYNNEISEKSEIFDDQFSVERPDGSNFTLKIRSTKLEDSAMYFCANSKGLQTGELFFGEGSRLTVL.

DNA for the CDR3: TGTGCCAGTAGTATACAGACAGGGGGACAGCCCCAGCATTTT. Encoded protein: CASSIQTGGQPQHF. The V and J genes are TRBV19 and TRBJ1-5, with 9 nucleotides matching TRBD1. Germline CDR1 and CDR2: LNHDA and SQIVND (reference sequence). The CDR3 covers 14 residues. Trimming cost V 2 bases and J 7 bases; bases outside gene matches: 3.

The chain carries TRBV28 and TRBJ2-2, with D perhaps TRBD1 (6 bases). From germline, CDR1 is MDHEN and CDR2 SYDVKM. The V and J ends lost 8 bases and 1 base respectively, with 14 bases between them. This CDR3 region has 15 residues. The CDR3 here is CASLIGGWNTGELFF. CDR3 DNA sequence: TGTGCCAGCTTGATTGGGGGCTGGAACACCGGGGAGCTGTTTTTT.

The rearrangement joins TRBV5-1 to TRBJ2-1, with TRBD2 matching 15 bases. Germline assignment: CDR1 SGHRS and CDR2 YFSETQ. CDR3 length: 18 amino acids. V lost 4 bases and J lost 3; bases outside the gene matches: 8. The CDR3 DNA reads TGCGCCAGCAGCCCCAGGACTAGCGGGGGGGCTATCTACAATGAGCAGTTCTTC. It specifies CASSPRTSGGAIYNEQFF. Filled out from reference TRBV5-1 and TRBJ2-1, the complete variable domain reads KAGVTQTPRYLIKTRGQQVTLSCSPISGHRSVSWYQQTPGQGLQFLFEYFSETQRNKGNFPGRFSGRQFSNSRSEMNVSTLELGDSALYLCASSPRTSGGAIYNEQFFGPGTRLTVL.

This chain links TRBV6-6 with TRBJ2-3, with 7 bases matching TRBD2. V trimming: 7 bases; J trimming: 6 bases; junction bases outside the gene matches: 13. Germline CDR1 MNHNY, CDR2 SVGAGI (reference sequence). This CDR3 spans 15 amino acids. The CDR3 nucleotides read TGTGCCAGCAACGCGAACAGCGGGGCCTGGGATACGCAGTATTTT. As protein: CASNANSGAWDTQYF.

The V gene is TRBV9, the J gene TRBJ2-7; a possible D gene is TRBD1 (6 bases). The ends were cut back, 3 bases at V and 6 bases at J, with 19 bases in the middle. The CDR3 is made up of 15 amino acids. CDR1 and CDR2 (germline): SGDLS, YYNGEE. The CDR3 region has the DNA TGTGCCAGCAGCGCCACGGGACACTCGGACGGCGAGCAGTACTTC. It translates to CASSATGHSDGEQYF. The variable domain in full, with the rest retrieved from reference TRBV9 and TRBJ2-7, is DSGVTQTPKHLITATGQRVTLRCSPRSGDLSVYWYQQSLDQGLQFLIQYYNGEERAKGNILERFSAQQFPDLHSELNLSSLELGDSALYFCASSATGHSDGEQYFGPGTRLTVT.

J is TRBJ1-1 and V is TRBV30; perhaps TRBD1 as D (6 bases). The germline V gene encodes CDR1 GTSNPN and CDR2 SVGIG (reference sequence). The CDR3 consists of 13 residues. V lost 5 bases and J 5 bases, leaving 15 bases between the germline ends. The CDR3 sequence: CAWAGRGGTEAFF. CDR3 sequence (DNA): TGTGCCTGGGCGGGGAGGGGGGGAACTGAAGCTTTCTTT. Drawing the rest from reference TRBV30 and TRBJ1-1, the complete variable domain is SQTIHQWPATLVQPVGSPLSLECTVEGTSNPNLYWYRQAAGRGLQLLFYSVGIGQISSEVPQNLSASRPQDRQFILSSKKLLLSDSGFYLCAWAGRGGTEAFFGQGTRLTVV.

This rearrangement joins TRBV7-3 to TRBJ2-1; D uncertain. V was pared by 5 bases and J by 0 bases, with 11 bases between. The CDR3 loop spans 15 amino acids. CDR1 is SGHTA, CDR2 FQGTGA, per germline. In nucleotides, the CDR3 is TGTGCCAGCAGCCCACGGGTGAGCTCCTACAATGAGCAGTTCTTC. Amino acids: CASSPRVSSYNEQFF.

This chain uses TRBV5-1 with TRBJ1-4, with 7 positions matching TRBD1. In germline, CDR1 is SGHRS, CDR2 YFSETQ. The CDR3 runs to 14 residues. After removal of 2 bases from V and 6 bases from J, the junction contained 4 bases not matched to a gene. CDR3 sequence (DNA): TGCGCCAGCAGCTTACGACAGGGAGATGAAAAACTGTTTTTT. Residues: CASSLRQGDEKLFF.

CDR3 protein: CASSPGGYYEQYF. The CDR3 DNA reads as TGTGCCAGCTCACCGGGGGGATATTACGAGCAGTACTTC. The genes are TRBV18 and TRBJ2-7; weak D call: TRBD2 (6 bases). V lost 3 bases to trimming and J lost 4 bases, with 10 bases between them. This CDR3 has 13 amino acids. CDR1 is KGHSH, CDR2 LQKENI, per germline.

The chain couples TRBV28 to TRBJ2-7; 8 positions match TRBD2. Trimming at V came to 4 bases and at J to 8 bases, leaving 10 bases not matched to a gene. Germline V gene lookup returns CDR1 MDHEN and CDR2 SYDVKM. The CDR3 has 14 residues. The CDR3 spells CASSSASGFRQQYF. The CDR3 nucleotides read TGTGCCAGCAGTTCGGCTAGCGGGTTCCGCCAGCAGTACTTC.

This clone was counted once. The rearrangement joins TRBV7-8 to TRBJ1-2, with 7 positions matching TRBD1. CDR1 is SGHVS and CDR2 is FQNEAQ in the germline V gene. The CDR3 consists of 12 residues. The V segment lost 5 bases and the J segment 11 bases; nucleotides outside the gene matches: 8. In DNA form, the CDR3 reads TGTGCCAGCAGCCAGGGGGACACCTCGTACACCTTC. Translating gives CASSQGDTSYTF.

This sequence joins TRBV4-2 and TRBJ1-5; no firm D call. Per the germline V gene, CDR1 is LGHNA and CDR2 is YNFKEQ. CDR3 length: 18 amino acids. The V and J ends lost 0 bases and 0 bases respectively, with 15 bases between them. The CDR3 sequence: CASSQESVEDYSNQPQHF. Here the CDR3 DNA reads TGTGCCAGCAGCCAAGAATCAGTAGAGGACTATAGCAATCAGCCCCAGCATTTT.

This clone came up a few times. The DNA for the CDR3 is TGTGCCAGCAGCCGGGGACACCTAAATAATGAAAAACTGTTTTTT. Protein sequence: CASSRGHLNNEKLFF. The chain couples TRBV5-6 to TRBJ1-4; weak D call: TRBD1 (6 bases). The CDR3 sequence is 15 residues long. Germline CDR1 and CDR2: SGHDT and YYEEEE. The V end was cut by 4 bases, the J end by 4 bases, with 14 bases between. Combining the CDR3 with reference TRBV5-6 and TRBJ1-4 gives the whole variable domain DAGVTQSPTHLIKTRGQQVTLRCSPKSGHDTVSWYQQALGQGPQFIFQYYEEEERQRGNFPDRFSGHQFPNYSSELNVNALLLGDSALYLCASSRGHLNNEKLFFGSGTQLSVL.

This chain uses TRBV2 with TRBJ2-3; 7 bases are a match to TRBD1. Trimming at V came to 6 bases and at J to 0 bases, leaving 6 bases not matched to a gene. Germline V CDR1 and CDR2: SNHLY, FYNNEI. There are 15 residues in the CDR3. In DNA, the CDR3 is TGTGCCAGCAGCATACAGGGGTCGAGCACAGATACGCAGTATTTT. It yields the protein CASSIQGSSTDTQYF.

The rearrangement uses TRBV6-5 and TRBJ2-2; 7 bases agree with TRBD2. Germline CDR1 MNHEY, CDR2 SVGAGI. Trimming at V came to 1 base and at J to 1 base, leaving 3 bases not matched to a gene. The CDR3 extends over 16 amino acids. The CDR3 bases are TGTGCCAGCAGTTACTTCGGCGGGGGGAACACCGGGGAGCTGTTTTTT. Translation: CASSYFGGGNTGELFF.

The J gene is TRBJ2-1, the V gene TRBV7-2; 7 bases agree with TRBD1. The ends lost 5 bases at V and 4 bases at J; junction bases unmatched: 11. Per germline, CDR1 SGHTA and CDR2 FQGNSA. The CDR3 consists of 16 residues. CDR3: CASSLRPGTDYNEQFF. In nucleotides, the CDR3 is TGTGCCAGCAGCCTAAGACCCGGGACAGATTACAATGAGCAGTTCTTC.